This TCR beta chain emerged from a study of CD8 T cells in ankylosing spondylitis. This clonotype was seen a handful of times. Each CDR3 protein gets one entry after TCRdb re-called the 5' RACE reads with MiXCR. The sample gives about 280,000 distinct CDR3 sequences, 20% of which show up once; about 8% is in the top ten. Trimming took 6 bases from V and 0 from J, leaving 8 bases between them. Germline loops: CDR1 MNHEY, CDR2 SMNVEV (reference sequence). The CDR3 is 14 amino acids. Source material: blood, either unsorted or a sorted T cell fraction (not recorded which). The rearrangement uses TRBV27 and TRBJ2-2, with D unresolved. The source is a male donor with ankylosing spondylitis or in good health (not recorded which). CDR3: CASRIRSNTGELFF. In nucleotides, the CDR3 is TGTGCCAGCAGAATAAGATCGAACACCGGGGAGCTGTTTTTT.